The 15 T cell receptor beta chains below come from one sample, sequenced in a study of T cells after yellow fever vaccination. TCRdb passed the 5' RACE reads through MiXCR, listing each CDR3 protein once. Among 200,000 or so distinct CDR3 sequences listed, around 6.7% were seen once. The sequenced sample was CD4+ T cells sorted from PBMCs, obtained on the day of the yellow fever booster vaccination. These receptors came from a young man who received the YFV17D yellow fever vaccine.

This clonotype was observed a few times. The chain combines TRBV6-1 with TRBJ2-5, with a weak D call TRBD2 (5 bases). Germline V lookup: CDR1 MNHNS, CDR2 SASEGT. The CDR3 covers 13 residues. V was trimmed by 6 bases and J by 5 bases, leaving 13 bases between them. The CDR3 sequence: CASRPLGWETQYF. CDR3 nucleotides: TGTGCCAGCAGACCACTAGGTTGGGAGACCCAGTACTTC.

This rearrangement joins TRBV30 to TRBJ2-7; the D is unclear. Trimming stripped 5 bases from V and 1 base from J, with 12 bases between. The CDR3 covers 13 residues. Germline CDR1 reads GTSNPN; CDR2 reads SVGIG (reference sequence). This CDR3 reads CAWGRLASYEQYF. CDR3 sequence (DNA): TGTGCCTGGGGCAGGTTGGCTTCCTACGAGCAGTACTTC.

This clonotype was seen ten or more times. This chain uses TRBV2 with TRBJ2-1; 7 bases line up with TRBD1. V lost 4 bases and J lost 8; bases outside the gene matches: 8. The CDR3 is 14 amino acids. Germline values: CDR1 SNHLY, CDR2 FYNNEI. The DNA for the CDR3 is TGTGCCAGCAGTGCAACAGGGCAGGGGGATGAGCAGTTCTTC. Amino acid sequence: CASSATGQGDEQFF.

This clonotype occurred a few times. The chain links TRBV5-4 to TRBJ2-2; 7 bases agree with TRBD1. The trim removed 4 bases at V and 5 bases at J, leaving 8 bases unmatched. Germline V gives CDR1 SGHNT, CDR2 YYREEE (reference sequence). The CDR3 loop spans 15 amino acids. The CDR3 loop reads CASSLRDRGTGELFF. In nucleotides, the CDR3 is TGTGCCAGCAGCCTCCGGGACAGAGGAACCGGGGAGCTGTTTTTT.

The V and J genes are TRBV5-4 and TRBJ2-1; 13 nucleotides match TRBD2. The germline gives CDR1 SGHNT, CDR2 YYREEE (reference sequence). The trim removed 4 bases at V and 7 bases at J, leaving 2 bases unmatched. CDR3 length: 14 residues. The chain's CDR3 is CASSTSGRVNEQFF. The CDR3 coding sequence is TGTGCCAGCAGCACTAGCGGGAGGGTGAATGAGCAGTTCTTC.

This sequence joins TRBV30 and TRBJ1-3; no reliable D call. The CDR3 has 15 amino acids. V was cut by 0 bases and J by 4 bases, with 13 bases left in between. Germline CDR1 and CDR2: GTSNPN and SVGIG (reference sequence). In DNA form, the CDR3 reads TGTGCCTGGAGTGTCGCAGTTCAACAGGGAAACACCATATATTTT. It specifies CAWSVAVQQGNTIYF.

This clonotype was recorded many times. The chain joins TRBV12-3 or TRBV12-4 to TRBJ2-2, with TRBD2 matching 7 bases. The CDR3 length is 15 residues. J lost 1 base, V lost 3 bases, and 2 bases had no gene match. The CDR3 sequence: CASSLGGVNTGELFF. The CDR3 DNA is TGTGCCAGCAGTTTGGGAGGGGTGAACACCGGGGAGCTGTTTTTT.

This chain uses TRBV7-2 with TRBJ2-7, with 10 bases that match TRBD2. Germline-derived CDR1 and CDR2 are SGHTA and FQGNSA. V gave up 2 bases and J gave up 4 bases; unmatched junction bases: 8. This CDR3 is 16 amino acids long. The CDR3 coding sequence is TGTGCCAGCAGCTTACTCTCGGCTAGCGGGAGATACGAGCAGTACTTC. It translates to CASSLLSASGRYEQYF.

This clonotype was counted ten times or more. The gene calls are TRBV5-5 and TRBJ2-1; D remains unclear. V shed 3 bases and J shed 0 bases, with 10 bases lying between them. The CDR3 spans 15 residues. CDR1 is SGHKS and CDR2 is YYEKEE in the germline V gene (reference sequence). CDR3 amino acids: CASSWTWDSYNEQFF. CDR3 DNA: TGTGCCAGCAGCTGGACCTGGGACTCCTACAATGAGCAGTTCTTC.

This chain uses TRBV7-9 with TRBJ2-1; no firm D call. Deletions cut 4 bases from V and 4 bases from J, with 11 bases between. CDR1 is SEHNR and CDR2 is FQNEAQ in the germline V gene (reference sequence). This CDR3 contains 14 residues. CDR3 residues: CASSYRAQYNEQFF. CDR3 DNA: TGTGCCAGCAGCTACCGGGCGCAATACAATGAGCAGTTCTTC.

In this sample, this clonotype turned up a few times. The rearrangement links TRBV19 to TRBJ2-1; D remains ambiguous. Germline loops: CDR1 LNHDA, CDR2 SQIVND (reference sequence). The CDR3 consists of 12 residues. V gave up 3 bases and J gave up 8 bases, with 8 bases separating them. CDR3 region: CASSIHGYEQFF. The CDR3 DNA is TGTGCCAGTAGTATCCATGGCTATGAGCAGTTCTTC.

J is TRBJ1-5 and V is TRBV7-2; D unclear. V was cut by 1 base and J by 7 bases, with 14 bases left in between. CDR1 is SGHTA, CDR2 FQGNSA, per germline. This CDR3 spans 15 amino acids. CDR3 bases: TGTGCCAGCAGCTTAGAGTCCGGACTTAGCCAGCCCCAGCATTTT. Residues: CASSLESGLSQPQHF.

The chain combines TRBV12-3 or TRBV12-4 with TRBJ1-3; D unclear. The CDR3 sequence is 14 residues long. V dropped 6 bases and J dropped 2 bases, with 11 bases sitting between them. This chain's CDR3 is CASSQPGPGNTIYF. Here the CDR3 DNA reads TGTGCCAGCAGCCAACCGGGCCCTGGAAACACCATATATTTT.

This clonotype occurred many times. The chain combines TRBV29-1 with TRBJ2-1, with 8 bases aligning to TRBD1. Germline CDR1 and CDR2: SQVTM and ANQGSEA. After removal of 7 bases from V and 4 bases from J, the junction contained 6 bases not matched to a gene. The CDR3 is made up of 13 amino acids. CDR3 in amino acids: CSADRDGYNEQFF. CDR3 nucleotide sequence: TGCAGCGCGGACAGGGATGGGTACAATGAGCAGTTCTTC.

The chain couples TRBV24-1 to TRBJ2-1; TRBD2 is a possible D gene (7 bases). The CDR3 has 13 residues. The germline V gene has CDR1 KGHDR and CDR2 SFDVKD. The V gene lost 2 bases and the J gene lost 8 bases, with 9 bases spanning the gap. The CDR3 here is CATSDWGGYEQFF. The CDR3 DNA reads TGTGCCACCAGTGATTGGGGGGGCTATGAGCAGTTCTTC.